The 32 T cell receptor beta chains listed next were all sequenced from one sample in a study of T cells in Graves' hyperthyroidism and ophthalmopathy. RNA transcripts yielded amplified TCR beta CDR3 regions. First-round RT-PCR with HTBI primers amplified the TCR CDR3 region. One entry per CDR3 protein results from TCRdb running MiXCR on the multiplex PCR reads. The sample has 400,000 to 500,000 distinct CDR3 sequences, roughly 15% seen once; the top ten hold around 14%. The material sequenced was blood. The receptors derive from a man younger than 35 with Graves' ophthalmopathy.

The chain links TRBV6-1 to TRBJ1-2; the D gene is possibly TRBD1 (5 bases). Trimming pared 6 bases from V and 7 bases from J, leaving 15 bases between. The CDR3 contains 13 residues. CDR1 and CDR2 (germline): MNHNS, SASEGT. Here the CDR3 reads CASRSDRLGGYTF. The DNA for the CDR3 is TGTGCCAGCAGATCCGACAGACTAGGTGGCTACACCTTC.

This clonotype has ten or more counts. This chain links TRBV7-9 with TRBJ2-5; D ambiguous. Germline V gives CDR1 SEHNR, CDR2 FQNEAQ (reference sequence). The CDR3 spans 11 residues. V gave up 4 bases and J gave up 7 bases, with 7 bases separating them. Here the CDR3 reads CASSSQWTQYF. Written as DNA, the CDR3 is TGTGCCAGCAGCTCCCAATGGACCCAGTACTTC.

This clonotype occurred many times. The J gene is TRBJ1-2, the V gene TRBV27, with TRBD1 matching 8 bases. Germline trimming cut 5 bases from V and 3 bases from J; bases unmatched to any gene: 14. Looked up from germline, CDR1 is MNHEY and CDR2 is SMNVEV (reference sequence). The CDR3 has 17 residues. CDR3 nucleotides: TGTGCCAGCAGTCTCCTATCCCCCGGGACAGGAGACTATGGCTACACCTTC. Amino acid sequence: CASSLLSPGTGDYGYTF.

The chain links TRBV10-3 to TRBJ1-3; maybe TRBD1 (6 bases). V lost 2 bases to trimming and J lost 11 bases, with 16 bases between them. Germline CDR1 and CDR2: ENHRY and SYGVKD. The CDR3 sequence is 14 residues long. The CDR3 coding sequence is TGTGCCATCAGTGAGAGAACAGGGAGTCCTTCCATATATTTT. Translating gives CAISERTGSPSIYF.

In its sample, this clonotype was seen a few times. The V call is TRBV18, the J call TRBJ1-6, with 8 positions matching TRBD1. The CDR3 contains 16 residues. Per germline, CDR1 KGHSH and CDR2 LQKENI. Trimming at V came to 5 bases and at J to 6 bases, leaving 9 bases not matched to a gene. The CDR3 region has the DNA TGTGCCAGCTCAACGGCAGGGGGCGTCACTAATTCACCCCTCCACTTT. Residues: CASSTAGGVTNSPLHF. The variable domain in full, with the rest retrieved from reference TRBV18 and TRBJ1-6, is NAGVMQNPRHLVRRRGQEARLRCSPMKGHSHVYWYRQLPEEGLKFMVYLQKENIIDESGMPKERFSAEFPKEGPSILRIQQVVRGDSAAYFCASSTAGGVTNSPLHFGNGTRLTVT.

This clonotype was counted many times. The CDR3 is CAWNSGEETQYF. The CDR3 DNA reads TGTGCCTGGAATTCGGGAGAAGAGACCCAGTACTTC. V usage is TRBV30 and J usage is TRBJ2-5; D is perhaps TRBD2 (6 bases). The CDR3 loop spans 12 amino acids. Looked up from germline, CDR1 is GTSNPN and CDR2 is SVGIG (reference sequence). V was cut by 4 bases and J by 3 bases, with 9 bases left in between. Drawing the rest from reference TRBV30 and TRBJ2-5, the complete variable domain is SQTIHQWPATLVQPVGSPLSLECTVEGTSNPNLYWYRQAAGRGLQLLFYSVGIGQISSEVPQNLSASRPQDRQFILSSKKLLLSDSGFYLCAWNSGEETQYFGPGTRLLVL.

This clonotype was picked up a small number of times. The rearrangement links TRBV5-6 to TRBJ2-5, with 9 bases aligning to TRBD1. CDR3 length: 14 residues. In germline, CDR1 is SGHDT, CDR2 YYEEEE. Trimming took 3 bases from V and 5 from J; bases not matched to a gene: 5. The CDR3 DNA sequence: TGTGCCAGCAGCTACACAGGGGGCGGTGAGACCCAGTACTTC. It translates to CASSYTGGGETQYF.

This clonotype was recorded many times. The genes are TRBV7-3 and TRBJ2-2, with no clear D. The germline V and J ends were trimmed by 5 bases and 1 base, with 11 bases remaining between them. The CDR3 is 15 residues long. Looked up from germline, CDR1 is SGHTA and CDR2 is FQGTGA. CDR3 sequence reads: CASSLRTQNTGELFF. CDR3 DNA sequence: TGTGCCAGCAGCCTTCGAACCCAGAACACCGGGGAGCTGTTTTTT.

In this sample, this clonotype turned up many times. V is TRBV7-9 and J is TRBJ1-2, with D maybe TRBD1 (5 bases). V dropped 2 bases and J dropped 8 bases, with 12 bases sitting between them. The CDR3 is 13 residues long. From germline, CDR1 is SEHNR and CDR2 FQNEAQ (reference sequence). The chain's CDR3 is CASSLPGDGGYTF. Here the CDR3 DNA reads TGTGCCAGCAGCTTACCCGGGGACGGGGGCTACACCTTC.

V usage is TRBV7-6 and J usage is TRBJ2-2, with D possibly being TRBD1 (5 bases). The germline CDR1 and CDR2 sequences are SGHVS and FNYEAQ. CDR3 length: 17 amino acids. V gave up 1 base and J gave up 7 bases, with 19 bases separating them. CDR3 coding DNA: TGTGCCAGCAGCTTAGAAATCGGTGGGGCTCGGGTCGGGGAGCTGTTTTTT. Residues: CASSLEIGGARVGELFF.

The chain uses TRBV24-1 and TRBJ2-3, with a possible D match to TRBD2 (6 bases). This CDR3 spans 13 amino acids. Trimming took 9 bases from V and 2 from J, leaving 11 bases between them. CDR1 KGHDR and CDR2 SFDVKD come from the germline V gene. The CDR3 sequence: CATRGADTDTQYF. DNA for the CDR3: TGTGCCACCCGCGGGGCAGACACAGATACGCAGTATTTT.

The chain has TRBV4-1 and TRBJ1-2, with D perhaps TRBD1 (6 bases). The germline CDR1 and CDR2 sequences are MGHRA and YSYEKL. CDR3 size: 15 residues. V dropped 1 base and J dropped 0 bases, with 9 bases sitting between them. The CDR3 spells CASSQVQGANYGYTF. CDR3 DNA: TGCGCCAGCAGCCAAGTACAGGGAGCTAACTATGGCTACACCTTC.

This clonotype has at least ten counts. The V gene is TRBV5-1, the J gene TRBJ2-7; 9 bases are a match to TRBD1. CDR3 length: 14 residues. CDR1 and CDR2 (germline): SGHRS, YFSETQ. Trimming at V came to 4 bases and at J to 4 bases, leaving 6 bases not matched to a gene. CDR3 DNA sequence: TGCGCCAGCAGCGCCACAGGGGGCAGATACGAGCAGTACTTC. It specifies CASSATGGRYEQYF.

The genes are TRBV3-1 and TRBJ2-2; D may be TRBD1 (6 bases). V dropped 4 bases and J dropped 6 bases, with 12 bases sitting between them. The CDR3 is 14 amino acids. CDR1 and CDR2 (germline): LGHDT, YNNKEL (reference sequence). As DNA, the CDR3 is TGTGCCAGCAGCCCTAACCAGGGGTCCGGGGAGCTGTTTTTT. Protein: CASSPNQGSGELFF.

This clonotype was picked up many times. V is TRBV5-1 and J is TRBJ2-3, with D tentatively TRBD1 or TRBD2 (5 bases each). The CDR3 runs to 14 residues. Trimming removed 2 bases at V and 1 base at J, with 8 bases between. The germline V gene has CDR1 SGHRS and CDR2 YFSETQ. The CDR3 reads CASSFRDGTDTQYF. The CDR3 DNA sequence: TGCGCCAGCAGCTTTCGGGACGGCACAGATACGCAGTATTTT.

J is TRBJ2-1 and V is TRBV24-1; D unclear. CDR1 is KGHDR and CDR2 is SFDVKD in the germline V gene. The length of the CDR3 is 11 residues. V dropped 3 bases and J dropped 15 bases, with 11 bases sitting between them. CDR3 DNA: TGTGCCACCAGTGATAGCCGGAGCATGTTCTTC. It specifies CATSDSRSMFF.

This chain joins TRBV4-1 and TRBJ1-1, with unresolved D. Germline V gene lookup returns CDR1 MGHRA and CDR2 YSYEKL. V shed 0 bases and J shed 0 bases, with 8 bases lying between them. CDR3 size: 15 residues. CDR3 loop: CASSQEIGVNTEAFF. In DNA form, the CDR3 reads TGCGCCAGCAGCCAAGAGATTGGGGTGAACACTGAAGCTTTCTTT.

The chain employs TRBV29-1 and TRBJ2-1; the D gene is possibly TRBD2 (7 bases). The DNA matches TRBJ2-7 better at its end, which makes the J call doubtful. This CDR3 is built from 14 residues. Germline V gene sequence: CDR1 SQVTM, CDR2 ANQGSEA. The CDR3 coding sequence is TGCAGCGTTGACCTGGGGGGGGCCTACAATGAGCAGTACTTC. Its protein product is CSVDLGGAYNEQYF.

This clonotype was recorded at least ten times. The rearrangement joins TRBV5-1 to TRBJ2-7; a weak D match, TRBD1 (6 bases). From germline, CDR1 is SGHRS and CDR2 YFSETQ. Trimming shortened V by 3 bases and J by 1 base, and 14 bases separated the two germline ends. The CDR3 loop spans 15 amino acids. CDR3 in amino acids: CASSSLQGLSYEQYF. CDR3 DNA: TGCGCCAGCAGCTCACTACAGGGCTTGTCCTACGAGCAGTACTTC.

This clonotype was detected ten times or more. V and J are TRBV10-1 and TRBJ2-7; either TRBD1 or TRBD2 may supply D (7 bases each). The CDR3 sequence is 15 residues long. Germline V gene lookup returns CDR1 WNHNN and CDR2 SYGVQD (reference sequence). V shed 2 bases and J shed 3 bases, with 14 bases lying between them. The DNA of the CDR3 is TGCGCCAGCAGTGAGGTTCAGGGGGGGTTCTACGAGCAGTACTTC. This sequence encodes CASSEVQGGFYEQYF.

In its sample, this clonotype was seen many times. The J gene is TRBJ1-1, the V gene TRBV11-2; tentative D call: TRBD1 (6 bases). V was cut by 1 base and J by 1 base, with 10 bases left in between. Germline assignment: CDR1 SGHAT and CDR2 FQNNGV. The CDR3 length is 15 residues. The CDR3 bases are TGTGCCAGCAGCTTAGGGGGGGCGGGGAACACTGAAGCTTTCTTT. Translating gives CASSLGGAGNTEAFF.

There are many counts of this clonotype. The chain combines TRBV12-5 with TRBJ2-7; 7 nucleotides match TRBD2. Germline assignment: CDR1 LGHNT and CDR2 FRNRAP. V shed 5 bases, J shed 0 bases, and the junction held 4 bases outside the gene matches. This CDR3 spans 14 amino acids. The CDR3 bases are TGTGCTAGTGGTCGGGGGGTTAGCTCCTACGAGCAGTACTTC. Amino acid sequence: CASGRGVSSYEQYF.

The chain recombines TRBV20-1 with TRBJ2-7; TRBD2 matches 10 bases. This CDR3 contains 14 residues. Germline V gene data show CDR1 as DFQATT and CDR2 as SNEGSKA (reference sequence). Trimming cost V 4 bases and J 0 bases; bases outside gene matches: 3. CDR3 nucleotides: TGCAGTGCTATTCTAGCGGGAGCCTCCTACGAGCAGTACTTC. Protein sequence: CSAILAGASYEQYF.

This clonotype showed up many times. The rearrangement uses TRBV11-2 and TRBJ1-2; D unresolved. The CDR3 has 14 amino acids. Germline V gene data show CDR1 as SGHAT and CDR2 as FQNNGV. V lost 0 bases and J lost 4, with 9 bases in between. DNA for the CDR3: TGTGCCAGCAGCTTAGAACTAAACGGCTATGGCTACACCTTC. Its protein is CASSLELNGYGYTF. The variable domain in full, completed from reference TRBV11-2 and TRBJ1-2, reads EAGVAQSPRYKIIEKRQSVAFWCNPISGHATLYWYQQILGQGPKLLIQFQNNGVVDDSQLPKDRFSAERLKGVDSTLKIQPAKLEDSAVYLCASSLELNGYGYTFGSGTRLTVV.

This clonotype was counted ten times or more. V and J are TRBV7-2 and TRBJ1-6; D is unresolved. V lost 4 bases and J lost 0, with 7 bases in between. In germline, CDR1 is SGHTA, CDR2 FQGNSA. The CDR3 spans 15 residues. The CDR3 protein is CASSWDSSYNSPLHF. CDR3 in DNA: TGTGCCAGCAGCTGGGATAGCTCCTATAATTCACCCCTCCACTTT.

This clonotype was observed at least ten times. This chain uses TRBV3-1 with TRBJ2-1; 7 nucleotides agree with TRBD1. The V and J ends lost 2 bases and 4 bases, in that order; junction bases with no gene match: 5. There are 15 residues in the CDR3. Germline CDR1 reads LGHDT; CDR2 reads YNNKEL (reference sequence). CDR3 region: CASSQTQGYYNEQFF. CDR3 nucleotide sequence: TGTGCCAGCAGCCAAACACAGGGGTATTACAATGAGCAGTTCTTC.

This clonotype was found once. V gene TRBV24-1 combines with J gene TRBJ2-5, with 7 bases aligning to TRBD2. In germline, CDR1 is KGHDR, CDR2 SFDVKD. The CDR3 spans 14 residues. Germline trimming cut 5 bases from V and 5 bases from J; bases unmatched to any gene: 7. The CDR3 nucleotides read TGTGCCACCAGTGGCCGACTAGCTAGGGAGACCCAGTACTTC. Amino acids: CATSGRLARETQYF.

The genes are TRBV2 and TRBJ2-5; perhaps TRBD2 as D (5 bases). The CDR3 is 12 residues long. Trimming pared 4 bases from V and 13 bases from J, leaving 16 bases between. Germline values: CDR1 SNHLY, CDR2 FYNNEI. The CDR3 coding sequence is TGTGCCAGCAGTGTAGACGGAGGACCTCGGTACTTC. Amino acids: CASSVDGGPRYF.

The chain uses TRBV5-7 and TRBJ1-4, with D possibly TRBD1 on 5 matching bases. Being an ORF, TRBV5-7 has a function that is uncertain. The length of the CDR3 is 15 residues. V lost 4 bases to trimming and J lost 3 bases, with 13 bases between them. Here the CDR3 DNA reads TGTGCCAGCAGCCCACGGGGGGGAGCTAATGAAAAACTGTTTTTT. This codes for CASSPRGGANEKLFF.

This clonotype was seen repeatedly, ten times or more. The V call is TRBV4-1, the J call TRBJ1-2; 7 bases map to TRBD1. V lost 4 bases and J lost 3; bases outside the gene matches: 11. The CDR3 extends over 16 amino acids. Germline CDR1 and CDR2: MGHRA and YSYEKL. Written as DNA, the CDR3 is TGCGCCAGCAGCCTACTCCGGGGACAGACCTACTATGGCTACACCTTC. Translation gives CASSLLRGQTYYGYTF.

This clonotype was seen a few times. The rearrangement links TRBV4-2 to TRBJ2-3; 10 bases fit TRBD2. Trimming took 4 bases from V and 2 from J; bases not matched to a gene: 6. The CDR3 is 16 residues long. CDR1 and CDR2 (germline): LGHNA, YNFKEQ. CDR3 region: CASSPKTSGDTDTQYF. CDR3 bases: TGTGCCAGCAGCCCAAAAACTAGCGGGGACACAGATACGCAGTATTTT.

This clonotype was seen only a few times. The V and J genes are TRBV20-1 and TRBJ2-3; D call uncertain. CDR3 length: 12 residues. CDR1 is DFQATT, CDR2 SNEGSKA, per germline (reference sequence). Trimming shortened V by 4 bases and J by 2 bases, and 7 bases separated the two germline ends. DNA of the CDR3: TGCAGTGCTAAGGCCAACACAGATACGCAGTATTTT. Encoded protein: CSAKANTDTQYF.